This TCR beta chain was retrieved from a study of blood T cell repertoires in COVID-19. Study overall: T cells, B-cell-depleted T cells, or PBMCs provided the cDNA or gDNA that served as material.

The CDR3 loop spans 15 amino acids. Germline V CDR1 and CDR2: SEHNR, FQNEAQ (reference sequence). With 6 bases removed from V and 2 bases from J, the gap between germline ends came to 11 bases. Original analysis: From reference gene primer amplification, estimates of nucleated cell counts were derived. TCRdb's copy holds only in-frame clones and misses some; the assay was immunoSEQ multiplex PCR. Clone size and the V and J calls come from that table; the DNA yielded D and trimming. Of under 200,000 clones in the sample, over 60% were seen once. This TCR came from a man aged 55 to 70 with acute or convalescent COVID-19. The sequencing sample was made of peripheral blood. The chain couples TRBV7-9 to TRBJ2-6, with D tentatively TRBD1 (6 bases). The chain's CDR3 is CASRLEGAGANVLTF. The DNA of the CDR3 is TGTGCCAGCAGGCTAGAGGGGGCTGGGGCCAACGTCCTGACTTTC.